This T cell receptor (beta chain) stems from a study of metastatic and nonmetastatic thyroid tumors. Study background: Repertoires were compared across blood and tumor or nodule tissue from malignant and benign thyroid patients.

Before thyroid surgery, none of the patients had received any treatment. This CDR3 has 17 amino acids. The V gene's germline CDR1 is SGHDN and CDR2 FVKESK. V was pared by 3 bases and J by 1 base, with 18 bases between. Through MiXCR, TCRdb re-clonotyped the PCR reads. The sample has 21,000 or so clones; 25% to 30% are singletons. The material sequenced was blood. The rearrangement links TRBV14 to TRBJ1-2, with D possibly matching TRBD1 (5 bases). The TCR originated in a female donor with papillary thyroid cancer or a benign thyroid nodule (not recorded which). Some clones in this sample may be carry-over from other donors' samples. The CDR3 spells CASSHTPGAWDNYGYTF. The CDR3 DNA follows: TGTGCCAGCAGCCATACCCCCGGGGCATGGGATAACTATGGCTACACCTTC.